The T cell receptor (beta chain) described here comes from a study of metastatic and nonmetastatic thyroid tumors. Background on the study: Patients with malignant and benign thyroid disease provided blood and tumor or nodule tissue, whose repertoires were compared. Study outcomes and limitations: Reportedly, malignant thyroid tumors had significantly higher TCR beta diversity than benign nodules, in blood and tumor.

There were no patients who had received any treatment before thyroid surgery. Under the authors' procedure: CDR3 was compared across clinicopathological groups, and the resulting differences were used to build a distant-metastasis classifier for papillary thyroid cancer. TCRdb used MiXCR to call clones anew from the PCR reads. TCRdb's processing, not the authors' own work, is the source of the V and J calls. The sample consists of 100,000 or so clones, 15% of them appearing once. As for this clone: Its specificity is not known.

This CDR3 contains 15 residues. CDR1 and CDR2 (germline): SEHNR, FQNEAQ (reference sequence). Trimming shortened V by 1 base and J by 5 bases, and 14 bases separated the two germline ends. The specimen sequenced was blood. The chain carries TRBV7-9 and TRBJ1-2; D possibly corresponds to TRBD1 (6 bases). The receptor's source is a female donor with papillary thyroid cancer or a benign thyroid nodule (not recorded which). Some clones in this sample may be carry-over from other donors' samples. CDR3 amino acids: CASSLGGRGSYGYTF. The CDR3 bases are TGTGCCAGCAGCTTAGGTGGCAGGGGCTCTTATGGCTACACCTTC.